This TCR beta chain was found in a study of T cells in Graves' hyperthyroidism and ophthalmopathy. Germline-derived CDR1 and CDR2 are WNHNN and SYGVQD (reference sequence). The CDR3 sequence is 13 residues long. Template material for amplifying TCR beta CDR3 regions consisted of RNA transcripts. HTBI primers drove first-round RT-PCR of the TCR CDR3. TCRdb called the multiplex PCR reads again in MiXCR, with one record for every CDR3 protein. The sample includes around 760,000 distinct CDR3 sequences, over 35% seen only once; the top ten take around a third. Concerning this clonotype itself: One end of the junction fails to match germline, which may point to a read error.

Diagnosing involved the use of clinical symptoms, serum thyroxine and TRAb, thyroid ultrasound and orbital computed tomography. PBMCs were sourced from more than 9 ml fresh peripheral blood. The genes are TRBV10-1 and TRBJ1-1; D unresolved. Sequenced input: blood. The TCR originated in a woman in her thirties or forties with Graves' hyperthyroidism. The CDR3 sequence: CASSFVGWTEAFF. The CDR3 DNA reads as TGTGCCAGCAGTTTTGTCGGGTGGACTGAAGCTTTCTTT.